Each of the 10 T cell receptor beta chains below was sequenced from the same sample in a study of T-cell reconstitution after alpha-beta-depleted transplantation in children. This sample's TCRbeta library carried unique molecular identifier barcodes. One entry per CDR3 protein, called by TCRdb with MiXCR from the PCR reads. The table includes 220,000 or so distinct CDR3 sequences, approximately 8.9% detected once. The source material was PBMCs, mostly from graft donor cells, sampled 180 days after TCRalphabeta/CD19-depleted stem cell transplant. Receptors were obtained from a male patient between 10 and 17 years old who had a stem cell transplant for acute lymphoblastic leukemia, so the T cells may come from the graft donor.

On this clonotype: This sequence may be a read error, since a much larger clone differs from it by one base. The gene calls are TRBV5-1 and TRBJ2-7, with 9 bases identical to TRBD1. Germline CDR1 is SGHRS and CDR2 is YFSETQ. This CDR3 is 15 amino acids long. The J segment lost 5 bases and the V segment lost 0 bases, leaving 6 bases of the junction unmatched. In DNA, the CDR3 is TGCGCCAGCAGCTTGGACCCGGGACAGGGCCACGAGCAGTACTTC. It yields the protein CASSLDPGQGHEQYF.

Many counts were recorded for this clonotype. This chain joins TRBV6-2 or TRBV6-3 and TRBJ2-1; 12 bases are shared with TRBD1. The ends lost 3 bases at V and 5 bases at J; junction bases unmatched: 14. In germline, CDR1 is MNHEY, CDR2 SVGEGT. The CDR3 has 19 amino acids. CDR3 in amino acids: CASSYGLGQGAGGHNEQFF. CDR3 nucleotides: TGTGCCAGCAGTTATGGTTTGGGACAGGGGGCGGGAGGGCACAATGAGCAGTTCTTC.

This clonotype was seen many times. The gene calls are TRBV10-3 and TRBJ1-2; possibly TRBD1 for D (6 bases). Trimming shortened V by 4 bases and J by 8 bases, and 11 bases separated the two germline ends. This CDR3 spans 12 amino acids. Germline CDR1 ENHRY, CDR2 SYGVKD. The CDR3 region has the DNA TGTGCCATCAGTGTGGGGGCGCAGGGCTACACCTTC. It specifies CAISVGAQGYTF.

This clonotype was recorded at least ten times. The chain joins TRBV29-1 to TRBJ2-5; no firm D call. The CDR3 has 11 residues. V lost 2 bases and J lost 3, with 4 bases in between. Germline V gene lookup returns CDR1 SQVTM and CDR2 ANQGSEA. CDR3 bases: TGCAGCGTTGAACCTAAAGAGACCCAGTACTTC. It is translated as CSVEPKETQYF.

This clonotype was picked up a small number of times. The rearrangement uses TRBV11-2 and TRBJ2-3, with 7 bases lining up with TRBD2. V shed 1 base and J 6 bases; nucleotides not matched to a gene: 7. The CDR3 consists of 15 residues. The germline CDR1 and CDR2 sequences are SGHAT and FQNNGV. The CDR3 region has the DNA TGTGCCAGCAGCTTAGGGGGGGGGTGGGGGGATACGCAGTATTTT. Its translation is CASSLGGGWGDTQYF.

At least ten counts were recorded for this clonotype. The chain combines TRBV7-8 with TRBJ1-2; D remains ambiguous. The germline V and J ends were trimmed by 3 bases and 7 bases, with 9 bases remaining between them. This CDR3 contains 12 residues. Germline CDR1 SGHVS, CDR2 FQNEAQ. For the CDR3, the DNA is TGTGCCAGCAGCTTCCCAGTTGGTGGCTACACCTTC. It is translated as CASSFPVGGYTF. Based on the CDR3 plus reference TRBV7-8 and TRBJ1-2, the full variable domain is GAGVSQSPRYKVAKRGQDVALRCDPISGHVSLFWYQQALGQGPEFLTYFQNEAQLDKSGLPSDRFFAERPEGSVSTLKIQRTQQEDSAVYLCASSFPVGGYTFGSGTRLTVV.

This clonotype has ten or more counts. The chain has TRBV20-1 and TRBJ1-2; D unresolved. The V end lost 4 bases, the J end lost 0 bases, and 6 bases lay between the germline ends. In germline, CDR1 is DFQATT, CDR2 SNEGSKA (reference sequence). The CDR3 contains 12 residues. CDR3 DNA: TGCAGTGCTAACAGACCTAACTATGGCTACACCTTC. It yields the protein CSANRPNYGYTF.

V usage is TRBV29-1 and J usage is TRBJ1-5; 7 nucleotides align to TRBD1. This CDR3 comprises 14 residues. The V segment lost 7 bases and the J segment 0 bases; nucleotides outside the gene matches: 6. Germline V gene sequence: CDR1 SQVTM, CDR2 ANQGSEA. CDR3 DNA sequence: TGCAGCGCTTGGGACAGATATAGCAATCAGCCCCAGCATTTT. Its protein is CSAWDRYSNQPQHF.

This clonotype was observed many times. The V gene is TRBV4-2, the J gene TRBJ2-2; perhaps TRBD2 as D (5 bases). The CDR3 spans 16 residues. The V gene lost 0 bases and the J gene lost 0 bases, with 8 bases spanning the gap. From germline, CDR1 is LGHNA and CDR2 YNFKEQ. CDR3 coding DNA: TGTGCCAGCAGCCAAGATCAGGACTCGAACACCGGGGAGCTGTTTTTT. Protein: CASSQDQDSNTGELFF.

This clonotype was seen at least ten times. The V call is TRBV13, the J call TRBJ1-1, with D possibly TRBD1 on 5 matching bases. The V end was cut by 8 bases, the J end by 0 bases, with 7 bases between. The CDR3 loop spans 12 amino acids. CDR1 PRHDT and CDR2 FYEKMQ come from the germline V gene (reference sequence). The CDR3 is CASGGLNTEAFF. The CDR3 DNA reads as TGTGCCAGCGGGGGTTTGAACACTGAAGCTTTCTTT. The whole variable domain, remainder taken from reference TRBV13 and TRBJ1-1, is AAGVIQSPRHLIKEKRETATLKCYPIPRHDTVYWYQQGPGQDPQFLISFYEKMQSDKGSIPDRFSAQQFSDYHSELNMSSLELGDSALYFCASGGLNTEAFFGQGTRLTVV.